This TCR beta chain was sequenced for a study of T cells in localized non-small cell lung cancer. General study findings and limits: There was an association of higher blood T cell density with longer overall survival.

This clone was recorded only once. Antigen unknown. The repertoire was sequenced with immunoSEQ multiplex PCR; TCRdb's copy has only in-frame clones and lacks some. The table lists just under 80,000 clones, around 82% of them singletons. The CDR3 length is 15 residues. This sample comprised peripheral blood, obtained before any cancer treatment. The TCR originated in a female donor at least 60 years old with stage I lung adenocarcinoma. This rearrangement joins TRBV21-1 to TRBJ1-1. TRBV21-1 is noted as a pseudogene. In DNA, the CDR3 is TGTGCCAGCAGCCAAAGTTGCAGGGCTGGAGGTGAAGCTTTCTTT. As protein: CASSQSCRAGGEAFF.